This T cell receptor (beta chain) stems from a study of T-cell reconstitution after alpha-beta-depleted transplantation in children. Study-wide results and caveats: Recipient T cells and thymic progenitors that survived were the source of the high TCRbeta diversity seen at day 60 in some patients. There were reportedly several hundred expanded graft clones from which alpha-beta T cells came about two months after transplant.

This sample's TCRbeta library carried unique molecular identifier barcodes. MiXCR was run by TCRdb on the PCR reads, yielding one entry per CDR3 protein. The sample records 440,000 or so distinct CDR3 sequences, over 40% being singletons. Details on this clonotype: Its antigen is unidentified.

CDR3 length: 9 residues. Germline lookup yields CDR1 MNHEY and CDR2 SVGAGI. With 2 bases removed from V and 8 bases from J, the gap between germline ends came to 1 base. The source of this sequence is a girl aged 2 to 10 with aplastic anemia, due to receive a stem cell transplant. This sample comprised PBMCs, obtained before TCRalphabeta/CD19-depleted stem cell transplant. The rearrangement joins TRBV6-5 to TRBJ2-7, with D uncertain. The CDR3 region is CASSYKQYF. The DNA for the CDR3 is TGTGCCAGCAGTTACAAGCAGTACTTC.